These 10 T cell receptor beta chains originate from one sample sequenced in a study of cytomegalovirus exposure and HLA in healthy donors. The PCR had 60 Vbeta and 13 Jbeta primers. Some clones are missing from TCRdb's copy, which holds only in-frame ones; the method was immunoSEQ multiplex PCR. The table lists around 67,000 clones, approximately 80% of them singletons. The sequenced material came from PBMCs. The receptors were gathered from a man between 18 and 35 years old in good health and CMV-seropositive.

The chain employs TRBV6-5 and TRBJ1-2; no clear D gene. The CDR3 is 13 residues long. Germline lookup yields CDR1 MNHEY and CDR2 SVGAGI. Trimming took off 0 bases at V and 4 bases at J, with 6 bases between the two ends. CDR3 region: CASSYSKRYGYTF. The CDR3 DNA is TGTGCCAGCAGTTACTCGAAGCGCTATGGCTACACCTTC.

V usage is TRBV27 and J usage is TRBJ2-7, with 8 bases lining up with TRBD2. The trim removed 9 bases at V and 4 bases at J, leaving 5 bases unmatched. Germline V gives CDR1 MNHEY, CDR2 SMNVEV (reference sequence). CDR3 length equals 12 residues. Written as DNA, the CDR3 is TGTGCCAGGGGGCTAGCGGGTTACGAGCAGTACTTC. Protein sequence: CARGLAGYEQYF.

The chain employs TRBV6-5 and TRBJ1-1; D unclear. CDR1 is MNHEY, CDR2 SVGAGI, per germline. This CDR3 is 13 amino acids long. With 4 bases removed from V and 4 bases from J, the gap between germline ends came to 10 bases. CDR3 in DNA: TGTGCCAGCAGTTCCGGGAGAGGCACTGAAGCTTTCTTT. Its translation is CASSSGRGTEAFF.

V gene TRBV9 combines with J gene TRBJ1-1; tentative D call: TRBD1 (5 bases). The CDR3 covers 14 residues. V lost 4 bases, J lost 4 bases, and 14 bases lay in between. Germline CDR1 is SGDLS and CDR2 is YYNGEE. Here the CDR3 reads CASSPIGGGTEAFF. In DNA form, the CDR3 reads TGTGCCAGCAGCCCTATCGGGGGAGGCACTGAAGCTTTCTTT.

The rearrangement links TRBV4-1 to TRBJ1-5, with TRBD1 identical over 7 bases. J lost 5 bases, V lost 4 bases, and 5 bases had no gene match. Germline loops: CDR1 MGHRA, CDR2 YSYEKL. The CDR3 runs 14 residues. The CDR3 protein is CASSPRDSYQPQHF. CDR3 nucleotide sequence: TGCGCCAGCAGCCCGCGGGACAGCTATCAGCCCCAGCATTTT.

CDR3 coding DNA: TGTGCCAGCAGCTCCGATACTGACAGGAAGGCCGAAGCTTTCTTT. This sequence encodes CASSSDTDRKAEAFF. V gene TRBV13 combines with J gene TRBJ1-1; maybe TRBD1 (6 bases). Trimming cost V 4 bases and J 8 bases, with 20 bases left between them. CDR1 is PRHDT and CDR2 is FYEKMQ in the germline V gene (reference sequence). CDR3 length: 15 amino acids.

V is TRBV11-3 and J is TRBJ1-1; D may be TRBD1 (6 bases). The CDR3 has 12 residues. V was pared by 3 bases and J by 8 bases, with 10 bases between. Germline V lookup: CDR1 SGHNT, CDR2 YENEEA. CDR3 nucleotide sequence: TGTGCCAGCAGCTTGAGGGGGGGGGAAGCTTTCTTT. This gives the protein CASSLRGGEAFF.

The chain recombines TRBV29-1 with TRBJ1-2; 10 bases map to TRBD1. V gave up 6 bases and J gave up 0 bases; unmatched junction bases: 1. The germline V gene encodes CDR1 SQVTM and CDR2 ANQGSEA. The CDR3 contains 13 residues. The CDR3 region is CSVDRGTNYGYTF. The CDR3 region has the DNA TGCAGCGTGGACAGGGGGACTAACTATGGCTACACCTTC.

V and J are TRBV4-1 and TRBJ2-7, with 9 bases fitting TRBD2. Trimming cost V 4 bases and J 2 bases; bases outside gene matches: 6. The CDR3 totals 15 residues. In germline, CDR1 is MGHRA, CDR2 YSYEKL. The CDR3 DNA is TGCGCCAGCAGCCGTTTAGCGGGAGAGACCTACGAGCAGTACTTC. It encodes CASSRLAGETYEQYF.

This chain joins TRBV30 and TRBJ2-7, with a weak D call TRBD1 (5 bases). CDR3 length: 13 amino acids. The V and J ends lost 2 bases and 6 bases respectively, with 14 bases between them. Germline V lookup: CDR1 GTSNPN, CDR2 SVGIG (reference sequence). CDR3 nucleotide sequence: TGTGCCTGGAGTAGGGGTTTAATCCTCGAGCAGTACTTC. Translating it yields CAWSRGLILEQYF.